The present entry profiles one T cell receptor beta chain with its context. The antigen is undetermined. TCRdb keeps only in-frame clones here, not all; method: immunoSEQ multiplex PCR. Of tens of thousands of clones listed, approximately 90% are singletons. This entry belongs to a study of OX40 agonist ivuxolimab in advanced cancers. On the study more broadly: The eligibility criteria allowed prior anti-PD-1, anti-PD-L1 or anti-CTLA-4 therapy, and about 40% had some. Points from the study as a whole: Some of the lowest clonal expansion was seen in partial responders at 0.1-3.0 mg/kg. At doses 0.1 to 3.0 mg/kg, CD4+ and CD8+ clones expanded.

V was clipped by 1 base and J by 2 bases; unmatched bases: 4. Germline V gene sequence: CDR1 MGHRA, CDR2 YSYEKL. The CDR3 sequence is 16 residues long. This rearrangement joins TRBV4-1 to TRBJ2-7, with 11 bases identical to TRBD1. The source is an adult with an advanced solid tumor such as melanoma, head and neck, liver or kidney cancer. Specimen: CD4+ or CD8+ T cells sorted from blood, collected in a trial of the OX40 agonist ivuxolimab. The CDR3 DNA is TGCGCCAGCAGCCAAGTCGGGACAGGGGGGGCCTACGAGCAGTACTTC. Its protein product is CASSQVGTGGAYEQYF.